The rows below give T cell receptor beta chains drawn from one sample of a study of a mutant IDH1 vaccine in newly diagnosed glioma. For these TCRs, the target antigens are not known. Sequencing was performed with immunoSEQ multiplex PCR; in TCRdb, only in-frame clones are kept and a portion is missing. The sample has about 43,000 clones; less than 85% are singletons. Sequences were derived from PBMCs, sampled from a glioma patient whose treatment included an IDH1 peptide vaccine. These receptors were obtained from a woman younger than 35 with glioma. Some clones in this sample may be carry-over from other donors' samples. Each CDR3 is given with its conserved first and last residue. Each record gives: J gene, V gene, CDR3 length, D gene, clone size, CDR3 protein, CDR3 DNA. A D gene is named only where the DNA matches it firmly. Only part of the rows carry a size: once, few, many, or a class if the clone is expanded.

J: TRBJ2-1; V: TRBV5-4; length: 14; D: TRBD2; size: -; CDR3: CASGIAGGPNEQFF; DNA: TGTGCCAGCGGAATAGCGGGGGGGCCGAATGAGCAGTTCTTC
J: TRBJ2-5; V: TRBV5-1; length: 14; D: -; size: -; CDR3: CASSYRSSWETQYF; DNA: TGCGCCAGCAGCTACCGTTCTAGCTGGGAGACCCAGTACTTC
J: TRBJ2-5; V: TRBV9; length: 14; D: TRBD2; size: -; CDR3: CASSFAGGPETQYF; DNA: TGTGCCAGCAGCTTCGCGGGAGGGCCAGAGACCCAGTACTTC
J: TRBJ2-2; V: TRBV6-6; length: 14; D: -; size: -; CDR3: CASSYSGYTGELFF; DNA: TGTGCCAGCAGTTACTCTGGTTACACCGGGGAGCTGTTTTTT
J: TRBJ1-3; V: TRBV6-5; length: 14; D: -; size: -; CDR3: CASSYTISGNTIYF; DNA: TGTGCCAGCAGTTACACCATCTCTGGAAACACCATATATTTT
J: TRBJ2-7; V: TRBV9; length: 14; D: -; size: -; CDR3: CASSATGSSYEQYF; DNA: TGTGCCAGCAGCGCGACTGGGAGCTCCTACGAGCAGTACTTC
J: TRBJ2-2; V: TRBV9; length: 19; D: TRBD2; size: -; CDR3: CASSVGVELAGKSTGELFF; DNA: TGTGCCAGCAGCGTAGGGGTGGAACTAGCGGGGAAATCGACCGGGGAGCTGTTTTTT
J: TRBJ1-1; V: TRBV6-6; length: 12; D: -; size: few; CDR3: CASSRMNTEAFF; DNA: TGTGCCAGCAGTAGGATGAACACTGAAGCTTTCTTT
J: TRBJ2-5; V: TRBV9; length: 12; D: -; size: -; CDR3: CASSPGRETQYF; DNA: TGTGCCAGCAGCCCAGGGCGGGAGACCCAGTACTTC
J: TRBJ2-1; V: TRBV19; length: 14; D: -; size: -; CDR3: CASSIGTLAHEQFF; DNA: TGTGCCAGTAGTATCGGGACCTTGGCACATGAGCAGTTCTTC
J: TRBJ2-1; V: TRBV6-6; length: 13; D: -; size: -; CDR3: CASSYKGGNEQFF; DNA: TGTGCCAGCAGTTACAAAGGGGGAAATGAGCAGTTCTTC
J: TRBJ2-1; V: TRBV10-3; length: 15; D: TRBD2; size: -; CDR3: CAISESLAGDNEQFF; DNA: TGTGCCATCAGTGAGTCCCTAGCGGGTGACAATGAGCAGTTCTTC
J: TRBJ2-7; V: TRBV29-1; length: 12; D: -; size: once; CDR3: CSVEDQLYEQYF; DNA: TGCAGCGTTGAAGATCAACTCTACGAGCAGTACTTC
J: TRBJ1-2; V: TRBV7-9; length: 18; D: TRBD1; size: -; CDR3: CASSKQAPGQGLPGGYTF; DNA: TGTGCCAGCAGTAAGCAGGCTCCGGGACAGGGGCTGCCTGGGGGCTACACCTTC
J: TRBJ2-3; V: TRBV6-6; length: 12; D: -; size: -; CDR3: CASSGSLDTQYF; DNA: TGTGCCAGCTCGGGGAGCTTAGATACGCAGTATTTT
J: TRBJ2-2; V: TRBV7-8; length: 14; D: -; size: -; CDR3: CASSLGLVSWELFF; DNA: TGTGCCAGCAGCTTAGGCCTAGTCAGCTGGGAGCTGTTTTTT
J: TRBJ2-7; V: TRBV6-5; length: 13; D: -; size: -; CDR3: CASRPLVTYEQYF; DNA: TGTGCCAGCAGACCCTTGGTTACCTACGAGCAGTACTTC
J: TRBJ1-5; V: TRBV27; length: 14; D: -; size: -; CDR3: CASSFIGEFQPQHF; DNA: TGTGCCAGCAGTTTCATTGGGGAATTCCAGCCCCAGCATTTT
J: TRBJ1-3; V: TRBV19; length: 17; D: -; size: -; CDR3: CASSIGPAGLSGNTIYF; DNA: TGTGCCAGTAGTATCGGCCCGGCAGGCCTCTCTGGAAACACCATATATTTT
J: TRBJ1-1; V: TRBV6-5; length: 13; D: -; size: -; CDR3: CASSKEGDTEAFF; DNA: TGTGCCAGCAGTAAGGAGGGGGACACTGAAGCTTTCTTT
J: TRBJ1-2; V: TRBV6-6; length: 15; D: -; size: -; CDR3: CASSPPGAAGYGYTF; DNA: TGTGCCAGCAGTCCACCAGGGGCTGCTGGATATGGCTACACCTTC
J: TRBJ2-5; V: TRBV15; length: 16; D: TRBD2; size: -; CDR3: CATSPRKAGGQETQYF; DNA: TGTGCCACCAGCCCAAGGAAAGCGGGGGGGCAAGAGACCCAGTACTTC
J: TRBJ2-5; V: TRBV7-2; length: 14; D: TRBD1; size: few; CDR3: CASSPTGGEETQYF; DNA: TGTGCCAGCAGCCCGACAGGGGGGGAGGAGACCCAGTACTTC
J: TRBJ1-1; V: TRBV27; length: 14; D: -; size: -; CDR3: CASSLSGSPTEAFF; DNA: TGTGCCAGCAGTTTAAGCGGAAGTCCCACTGAAGCTTTCTTT
J: TRBJ2-7; V: TRBV15; length: 16; D: TRBD1; size: -; CDR3: CATSRDRDRGGYEQYF; DNA: TGTGCCACCAGCAGAGATCGGGACAGGGGAGGCTACGAGCAGTACTTC
J: TRBJ1-2; V: TRBV29-1; length: 13; D: -; size: -; CDR3: CSAGIGLTYGYTF; DNA: TGCAGCGCGGGGATCGGTCTTACCTATGGCTACACCTTC
J: TRBJ2-7; V: TRBV7-2; length: 19; D: TRBD2; size: -; CDR3: CASSSRRGASGSRLGEQYF; DNA: TGTGCCAGCAGCTCCCGCCGGGGCGCTAGCGGGTCCCGCCTGGGCGAGCAGTACTTC
J: TRBJ1-4; V: TRBV6-5; length: 13; D: TRBD1; size: -; CDR3: CATAGTGAEKLFF; DNA: TGTGCCACCGCCGGGACAGGGGCTGAAAAACTGTTTTTT
J: TRBJ1-2; V: TRBV6-4; length: 15; D: -; size: -; CDR3: CASSHTPESAGGYTF; DNA: TGTGCCAGCAGCCATACACCTGAATCCGCGGGTGGCTACACCTTC
J: TRBJ2-3; V: TRBV27; length: 11; D: -; size: -; CDR3: CATSRGVTQYF; DNA: TGTGCCACCTCAAGAGGGGTTACGCAGTATTTT
J: TRBJ2-3; V: TRBV13; length: 16; D: -; size: -; CDR3: CASSYPLRGVSDTQYF; DNA: TGTGCCAGCAGCTACCCCTTACGCGGGGTCTCAGATACGCAGTATTTT
J: TRBJ2-4; V: TRBV19; length: 16; D: -; size: -; CDR3: CASSIPGQGSKNIQYF; DNA: TGTGCCAGTAGTATACCCGGCCAGGGATCCAAAAACATTCAGTACTTC
J: TRBJ2-1; V: TRBV6-4; length: 14; D: TRBD2; size: once; CDR3: CASSTSGGANEQFF; DNA: TGTGCCAGCAGTACTAGCGGGGGGGCCAATGAGCAGTTCTTC
J: TRBJ2-7; V: TRBV11-2; length: 13; D: -; size: -; CDR3: CASSGISGNEQYF; DNA: TGTGCCAGCAGCGGTATATCGGGAAACGAGCAGTACTTC
J: TRBJ2-7; V: TRBV7-2; length: 15; D: -; size: once; CDR3: CASSLDPLGAYEQYF; DNA: TGTGCCAGCAGCTTAGATCCCCTTGGCGCCTACGAGCAGTACTTC
J: TRBJ1-5; V: TRBV15; length: 14; D: -; size: few; CDR3: CATSSRGVNQPQHF; DNA: TGTGCCACCAGCAGTAGGGGAGTCAATCAGCCCCAGCATTTT
J: TRBJ2-3; V: TRBV11-2; length: 15; D: -; size: -; CDR3: CASSPGVTSTDTQYF; DNA: TGTGCCAGCTCACCAGGAGTCACTAGCACAGATACGCAGTATTTT
J: TRBJ2-1; V: TRBV19; length: 14; D: TRBD2; size: -; CDR3: CASSHSGGAIEQFF; DNA: TGTGCCAGTAGCCATAGCGGGGGGGCAATAGAGCAGTTCTTC
J: TRBJ2-1; V: TRBV9; length: 14; D: -; size: -; CDR3: CASNSGTFQNEQFF; DNA: TGTGCCAGCAACTCCGGGACTTTTCAAAATGAGCAGTTCTTC
J: TRBJ2-1; V: TRBV7-2; length: 13; D: TRBD1; size: -; CDR3: CASSSPGGNEQFF; DNA: TGTGCCAGCAGCTCCCCAGGGGGCAATGAGCAGTTCTTC
J: TRBJ2-2; V: TRBV9; length: 12; D: -; size: few; CDR3: CASSVDTGELFF; DNA: TGTGCCAGCAGCGTAGACACCGGGGAGCTGTTTTTT
J: TRBJ2-5; V: TRBV10-3; length: 11; D: -; size: -; CDR3: CATMTAETQYF; DNA: TGTGCCACCATGACAGCGGAGACCCAGTACTTC
J: TRBJ1-2; V: TRBV5-1; length: 12; D: -; size: once; CDR3: CASSLEGYGYTF; DNA: TGCGCCAGCAGCTTGGAGGGCTATGGCTACACCTTC
J: TRBJ1-5; V: TRBV28; length: 19; D: TRBD1; size: -; CDR3: CASRKDPGQGVGGNQPQHF; DNA: TGTGCCAGCAGAAAAGACCCGGGACAGGGGGTTGGTGGCAATCAGCCCCAGCATTTT
J: TRBJ1-2; V: TRBV9; length: 15; D: -; size: -; CDR3: CASSVGQQLNYGYTF; DNA: TGTGCCAGCAGCGTAGGGCAGCAGCTTAACTATGGCTACACCTTC
J: TRBJ2-3; V: TRBV4-3; length: 15; D: -; size: -; CDR3: CASSQGGGAGDTQYF; DNA: TGCGCCAGCAGCCAAGGTGGGGGGGCTGGAGATACGCAGTATTTT
J: TRBJ2-6; V: TRBV25-1; length: 18; D: TRBD1; size: -; CDR3: CASSGAGTGGFGANVLTF; DNA: TGTGCCAGCAGTGGAGCCGGGACAGGGGGCTTTGGGGCCAACGTCCTGACTTTC
J: TRBJ1-3; V: TRBV5-1; length: 13; D: -; size: -; CDR3: CASSFDTFYTIYF; DNA: TGCGCCAGCAGCTTCGACACCTTCTACACCATATATTTT
J: TRBJ1-1; V: TRBV9; length: 14; D: -; size: -; CDR3: CASSVKGRSTEAFF; DNA: TGTGCCAGCAGCGTTAAAGGAAGATCCACTGAAGCTTTCTTT
J: TRBJ2-3; V: TRBV25-1; length: 16; D: TRBD2; size: -; CDR3: CASSETSGGNTDTQYF; DNA: TGTGCCAGCAGTGAGACTAGCGGGGGCAACACAGATACGCAGTATTTT